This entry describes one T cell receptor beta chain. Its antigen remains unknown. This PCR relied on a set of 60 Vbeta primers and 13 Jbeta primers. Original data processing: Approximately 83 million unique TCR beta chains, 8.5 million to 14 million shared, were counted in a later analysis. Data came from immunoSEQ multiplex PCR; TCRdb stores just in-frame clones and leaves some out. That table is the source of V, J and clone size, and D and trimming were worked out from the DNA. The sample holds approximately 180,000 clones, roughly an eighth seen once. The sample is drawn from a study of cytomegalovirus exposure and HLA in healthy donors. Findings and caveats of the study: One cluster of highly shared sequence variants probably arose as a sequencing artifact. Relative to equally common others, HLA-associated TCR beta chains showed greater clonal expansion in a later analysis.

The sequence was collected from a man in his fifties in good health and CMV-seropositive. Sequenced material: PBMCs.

As DNA, the CDR3 is TGTGCCAGCAGCTTATCTCCATGGCCCTCCTACAATGAGCAGTTCTTC. This codes for CASSLSPWPSYNEQFF. The chain joins TRBV7-9 to TRBJ2-1, with D unclear. The V gene lost 2 bases and the J gene lost 0 bases, with 11 bases spanning the gap. The germline CDR1 and CDR2 sequences are SEHNR and FQNEAQ (reference sequence). The CDR3 consists of 16 residues.